This T cell receptor beta chain is drawn from a study of T cells in tuberculosis. Whole-study results and caveats: Active tuberculosis alpha repertoires lay closer to GMM-specific TCRs than controls'. A GMM-specific repertoire classifier reached roughly 90% accuracy, AUROC 0.90.

Libraries were prepared by immunoSEQ multiplex PCR; TCRdb keeps only in-frame clonotypes and omits some of them. This repertoire shows 30,000 to 40,000 clones, approximately 89% found once; its top ten account for approximately 2.3%. Time point: new active TB diagnosis, blood taken before or within 7 days of starting treatment. Worth noting for this clone: Its antigen is unknown. One end of the junction fails to match germline, which may point to a read error.

This CDR3 region has 15 residues. Germline loops: CDR1 WSHSY, CDR2 SAAADI. The gene calls are TRBV10-2 and TRBJ2-1, with D possibly TRBD1 on 5 matching bases. The sequence was collected from an adult with tuberculosis. The specimen was PBMCs, collected at tuberculosis diagnosis. CDR3 sequence (DNA): TGCGCCAGCAGTGAGAGGTTAAGGGGCTACGATGAGCAGTTCTTC. As protein: CASSERLRGYDEQFF.